Listed below are T cell receptor beta chains from one sample, sequenced in a study of beta chain features in type 1 diabetes. Method: immunoSEQ multiplex PCR; TCRdb's copy keeps in-frame clones and lacks some. The sample holds nearly 250,000 clones, roughly 70% seen once. Sequenced: naive CD4+ T cells from blood. The receptors were gathered from a man aged 25 to 45 in good health. Each CDR3 is given with its conserved first and last residue. D genes are given only for firm matches. Not all rows give a size; the values are once, few, many and, for expanded clones, a class.

abundance | j_gene | d_gene | v_gene | CDR3nt | CDR3aa
- | TRBJ2-3 | TRBD1 | TRBV7-2 | TGTGCCAGCAGCGCGGACAGGGGGCGAGATACGCAGTATTTT | CASSADRGRDTQYF
once | TRBJ2-3 | - | TRBV12-2 | TGTGCAAGTCGCTTAGGCGTGGGGACCAGAAGCACAGATACGCAGTATTTT | CASRLGVGTRSTDTQYF
few | TRBJ2-7 | - | TRBV18 | TGTGCCAGCTCACCAGAACAGGGCTACGAGCAGTACTTC | CASSPEQGYEQYF
- | TRBJ1-1 | TRBD1 | TRBV30 | TGTGCCTGGAGTGTAGGGACAGTAAACACTGAAGCTTTCTTT | CAWSVGTVNTEAFF
few | TRBJ2-5 | - | TRBV9 | TGTGCCAGCAGCGTAAGCAGCCAAGAGACCCAGTACTTC | CASSVSSQETQYF
- | TRBJ2-3 | - | TRBV7-8 | TGTGCCAGCAGCCTACGGACCGCCTCCGGGGATACGCAGTATTTT | CASSLRTASGDTQYF
- | TRBJ2-4 | TRBD1 | TRBV7-9 | TGTGCCAGCAGCTTACTTTCGACAGGGAACATTCAGTACTTC | CASSLLSTGNIQYF
- | TRBJ2-5 | - | TRBV5-1 | TGCGCCAGCAGCTTGTTCGCGGCCGATGAAGAGACCCAGTACTTC | CASSLFAADEETQYF
- | TRBJ2-5 | TRBD2 | TRBV4-1 | TGCGCCAGCAGCCAGGAAAGCGGGAGGGCCGGGGAGACCCAGTACTTC | CASSQESGRAGETQYF
few | TRBJ2-7 | - | TRBV30 | TGTGCCTTCTTGGAGCGGGTGAGCTACGAGCAGTACTTC | CAFLERVSYEQYF
- | TRBJ2-4 | TRBD1 | TRBV10-3 | TGTGCCATCAGTGTGGGACAGGGAAACATTCAGTACTTC | CAISVGQGNIQYF
- | TRBJ2-4 | TRBD2 | TRBV14 | TGTGCCAGCAGCCCCTCGAGCGGGAGTAGATACATTCAGTACTTC | CASSPSSGSRYIQYF
- | TRBJ2-5 | TRBD2 | TRBV15 | TGTGCCACCAGCAGAGATTTGCCGGGGGGAAGGCAAGAGACCCAGTACTTC | CATSRDLPGGRQETQYF
- | TRBJ2-2 | - | TRBV7-9 | TGTGCCAGCAGGAGCCCCGGGGAGCTGTTTTTT | CASRSPGELFF
- | TRBJ2-7 | - | TRBV29-1 | TGCAGCGTTGAAGAGGGAGGCCTTTCGAAGTACTTC | CSVEEGGLSKYF
few | TRBJ2-5 | TRBD1 | TRBV29-1 | TGCAGCGTCGACAGGGGGGGAGAGACCCAGTACTTC | CSVDRGGETQYF
few | TRBJ2-1 | TRBD2 | TRBV6-6 | TGTGCCAGCAGTGGACTAGCTGAGCAGTTCTTC | CASSGLAEQFF
few | TRBJ2-5 | - | TRBV29-1 | TGCAGCGTAGCCCAAGAGACCCAGTACTTC | CSVAQETQYF
- | TRBJ1-2 | - | TRBV29-1 | TGCAGCGTTGAAGTGAACTATGGCTACACCTTC | CSVEVNYGYTF
- | TRBJ1-1 | - | TRBV30 | TGCACAAGTGACAGCAACACTGAAGCTTTCTTT | CTSDSNTEAFF
- | TRBJ2-5 | - | TRBV28 | TGTGCCAGCACCCCACAGGTAGACCAAGAGACCCAGTACTTC | CASTPQVDQETQYF
- | TRBJ1-4 | TRBD1 | TRBV6-6 | TGTGCCAGCAGGGACAGGAGTACTAATGAAAAACTGTTTTTT | CASRDRSTNEKLFF
- | TRBJ1-2 | TRBD1 | TRBV7-9 | TGTGCCAGCAGCTTGGACAACAGGGGAAAGAGTTGGGGCTACACCTTC | CASSLDNRGKSWGYTF
once | TRBJ2-7 | - | TRBV25-1 | TGTGCCAGCAGTCGAGGGGCTATCGGCGCCTACGAGCAGTACTTC | CASSRGAIGAYEQYF
- | TRBJ2-3 | TRBD1 | TRBV11-2 | TGTGCCAGCAGCCTTAGGGACAGCCCAGATACGCAGTATTTT | CASSLRDSPDTQYF
few | TRBJ2-3 | - | TRBV29-1 | TGCAGCGTTGTGGAGTCCAGGGGGTATTTT | CSVVESRGYF
few | TRBJ1-3 | - | TRBV30 | TGTGCCTGGAGTCGGGCCCCCTCTGGAAACACCATATATTTT | CAWSRAPSGNTIYF
- | TRBJ2-1 | - | TRBV11-2 | TGTGCCAGCAGCCCCGTCAGGGACAATCAAGGCAATGAGCAGTTCTTC | CASSPVRDNQGNEQFF
- | TRBJ2-3 | TRBD2 | TRBV4-3 | TGCGCCAGCAGCCAAGGACTAGCGGGAGGTACAGATACGCAGTATTTT | CASSQGLAGGTDTQYF
- | TRBJ2-1 | TRBD2 | TRBV29-1 | TGCAGCGTTGGGCCTCTAGCGGGAGACTACGAGCAGTTCTTC | CSVGPLAGDYEQFF
few | TRBJ1-2 | TRBD1 | TRBV25-1 | TGTGCCAGCAGTGACCTACAGGGGGACTATGGCTACACCTTC | CASSDLQGDYGYTF
- | TRBJ2-2 | - | TRBV12-5 | TGTGCTAGTGGTCCTCGGACAGCTTCCACCGGGGAGCTGTTTTTT | CASGPRTASTGELFF
few | TRBJ2-3 | TRBD1 | TRBV27 | TGTGCCAGCAGTCTCCGGGACAGGAGCACAGATACGCAGTATTTT | CASSLRDRSTDTQYF
few | TRBJ2-1 | TRBD2 | TRBV4-3 | TGCGCCAGCAGCCCCGGTCCTAGCGGGTCTTACAATGAGCAGTTCTTC | CASSPGPSGSYNEQFF
- | TRBJ1-1 | - | TRBV19 | TGTGCCAGTAGGACAGGCATGTTCCCAAGTCGAGCTTTCTTT | CASRTGMFPSRAFF
- | TRBJ1-5 | - | TRBV23-1 | TGCGCCAGCAGTCAATTCCCGGGCCCTAATCAGCCCCAGCATTTT | CASSQFPGPNQPQHF
few | TRBJ2-3 | - | TRBV30 | TGTGCCTGGAAGACGGGAGGCACAGATACGCAGTATTTT | CAWKTGGTDTQYF
- | TRBJ2-6 | - | TRBV11-2 | TGTGCCAGCAGCTTAGGAGGCACAGGGGCCAACGTCCTGACTTTC | CASSLGGTGANVLTF
- | TRBJ2-1 | - | TRBV19 | TGTGCCAGTAGTATGGGACACCGCTACAATGAGCAGTTCTTC | CASSMGHRYNEQFF
few | TRBJ2-1 | - | TRBV9 | TGTGCCAGCAGCGTAACTATCCACAATGAGCAGTTCTTC | CASSVTIHNEQFF
- | TRBJ2-1 | TRBD2 | TRBV7-9 | TGTGCCAGCGGAACTAGCGGGGGGAATGAGCAGTTCTTC | CASGTSGGNEQFF
once | TRBJ2-4 | TRBD2 | TRBV29-1 | TGCAGCGTTGAAACTCGGACTAGCGGATCAAACATTCAGTACTTC | CSVETRTSGSNIQYF
- | TRBJ2-3 | - | TRBV29-1 | TGCAGCGCCGAGGTCGGGGGCACAGATACGCAGTATTTT | CSAEVGGTDTQYF
- | TRBJ2-3 | - | TRBV7-2 | TGTGCCAGCAGCTTAGTGGGAGATACGCAGTATTTT | CASSLVGDTQYF
- | TRBJ2-5 | - | TRBV15 | TGTGCCACCAGCATGAATTCTGGAGGTTGGGAGACCCAGTACTTC | CATSMNSGGWETQYF
once | TRBJ2-5 | - | TRBV9 | TGTGCCAGCAGCGAGGGGGATCCAAAGCGTTCCTACCAAGAGACCCAGTACTTC | CASSEGDPKRSYQETQYF
- | TRBJ1-1 | TRBD1 | TRBV2 | TGTGCCAGCAGGGAGACAGGGGTGAACACTGAAGCTTTCTTT | CASRETGVNTEAFF
once | TRBJ2-1 | - | TRBV10-3 | TGTGCCATCAGTGAACAGGGAAGCTACAATGAGCAGTTCTTC | CAISEQGSYNEQFF
few | TRBJ2-5 | - | TRBV18 | TGTGCCAGCTCACCAAAGGTACCAGGGTTGGAGACCCAGTACTTC | CASSPKVPGLETQYF